This TCR beta chain was recovered during a study of T cells in tuberculosis. The wider study: T cells were selected with CD1B tetramers loaded with glucose monomycolate.

Profiling relied on immunoSEQ multiplex PCR, and the TCRdb table lists in-frame clones only, not all of them. This repertoire shows about 23,000 clones, approximately 97% found once; its top ten account for 6.2%. General study points: Shorter CDR3-alpha in active tuberculosis partly drove smaller distances. Active tuberculosis cases were adults; controls were adolescents. Active tuberculosis TCR-alpha repertoires lay closer to GMM-specific TCRs than IGRA-negative controls, suggesting clonal expansion.

To note about this clone: What it binds is not known.

The CDR3 is made up of 13 amino acids. CDR1 and CDR2 (germline): SGDLS, YYNGEE. V was shortened by 2 bases and J by 4 bases, with 9 bases between the two germline ends. This receptor was obtained from a donor aged 5-35 years with latent tuberculosis or without tuberculosis infection. The V gene is TRBV9, the J gene TRBJ1-1; unclear D gene. The sample was PBMCs. CDR3 bases: TGTGCCAGCAGCGTTAGATGGAGCACTGAAGCTTTCTTT. Protein sequence: CASSVRWSTEAFF.